The entry that follows covers one T cell receptor (beta chain) sequence. Its antigen is not identified. Trimming took 7 bases from V and 3 from J, leaving 16 bases between them. CDR3 size: 14 residues. CDR1 and CDR2 from the germline V gene are SGHRS and YFSETQ. The protocol was immunoSEQ multiplex PCR, while the TCRdb copy is restricted to in-frame clones and leaves out a portion. The sample includes around 30,000 clones, more than 85% of them seen just once. These data are taken from a study of T cells in localized non-small cell lung cancer. Study results and caveats: Clonality of T cells reached its maximum in uninvolved adjacent lung, surpassing tumor. In the blood, greater T cell density corresponded to longer overall survival. One tumor region alone was sequenced, and heterogeneity therefore remains possible. Out of the top 100 tumor clones, a median around 50 were seen in adjacent lung.

The material was peripheral blood, obtained before any cancer treatment. This TCR came from a female donor of 60 years or more with stage I lung adenocarcinoma. The genes are TRBV5-1 and TRBJ2-5; maybe TRBD1 (6 bases). CDR3 coding DNA: TGCGCCAGCGGTGCCGGGACAAGGAAAGAGACCCAGTACTTC. It yields the protein CASGAGTRKETQYF.